The rows below give T cell receptor beta chains drawn from one sample of a study of T cell responses to AZD1222 COVID-19 vaccine. Measured with immunoSEQ multiplex PCR; TCRdb has only the in-frame clones, and not every one. The data hold 70,000 to 95,000 clones, with about 90% observed a single time. Sequenced here: peripheral blood, sampled on day 0 of MenACWY control vaccination. These receptors originate from an adult in good health. The CDR3 runs from the conserved cysteine through the conserved F or W. Fields, in order: J gene, clone size, D gene, V gene, CDR3 protein, CDR3 DNA. The D gene is left open where the match is weak. The size entry is marked missing in some rows and otherwise reads once, few, many or a size class.

J: TRBJ2-7
size: .
D: TRBD1
V: TRBV15
CDR3: CATSRPGQGYEQYF
DNA: TGTGCCACCAGCAGGCCCGGACAGGGCTACGAGCAGTACTTC

J: TRBJ2-3
size: once
D: .
V: TRBV29-1
CDR3: CSVGIDTQYF
DNA: TGCAGCGTTGGGATAGATACGCAGTATTTT

J: TRBJ1-3
size: .
D: .
V: TRBV9
CDR3: CASSVTQGYSGNTIYF
DNA: TGTGCCAGCAGCGTGACGCAGGGATACTCTGGAAACACCATATATTTT

J: TRBJ2-1
size: .
D: TRBD2
V: TRBV28
CDR3: CASSLAGGLDEQFF
DNA: TGTGCCAGCAGTTTAGCGGGGGGCCTGGATGAGCAGTTCTTC

J: TRBJ2-3
size: .
D: TRBD1
V: TRBV19
CDR3: CASSRDRGGDTQYF
DNA: TGTGCCAGTAGTCGGGACAGGGGGGGAGATACGCAGTATTTT

J: TRBJ1-4
size: .
D: .
V: TRBV2
CDR3: CASSGTGRINEKLFF
DNA: TGTGCCAGCAGTGGTACGGGCAGGATTAATGAAAAACTGTTTTTT

J: TRBJ1-2
size: .
D: .
V: TRBV9
CDR3: CASSVEGSTNYGYTF
DNA: TGTGCCAGCAGCGTAGAGGGCAGTACTAACTATGGCTACACCTTC

J: TRBJ1-1
size: .
D: .
V: TRBV24-1
CDR3: CATSDGFNTEAFF
DNA: TGTGCCACCAGTGACGGATTTAACACTGAAGCTTTCTTT

J: TRBJ2-2
size: few
D: .
V: TRBV7-2
CDR3: CASSPDGLGGELFF
DNA: TGTGCCAGCAGCCCGGACGGATTGGGCGGGGAGCTGTTTTTT

J: TRBJ2-7
size: .
D: TRBD1
V: TRBV7-8
CDR3: CASSAKGRGNEQYF
DNA: TGTGCCAGCAGCGCCAAAGGCAGGGGGAACGAGCAGTACTTC

J: TRBJ1-6
size: .
D: .
V: TRBV19
CDR3: CASTQVWAGQRSPLHF
DNA: TGTGCCAGTACCCAAGTTTGGGCCGGACAGCGTTCACCCCTCCACTTT

J: TRBJ2-3
size: .
D: .
V: TRBV27
CDR3: CASSGGTAGLGDTQYF
DNA: TGTGCCAGCAGTGGGGGGACGGCCGGCTTGGGGGATACGCAGTATTTT

J: TRBJ1-5
size: once
D: .
V: TRBV18
CDR3: CASSPATTDNQPQHF
DNA: TGTGCCAGCTCACCAGCGACAACAGACAATCAGCCCCAGCATTTT

J: TRBJ1-2
size: .
D: .
V: TRBV18
CDR3: CASSPPVLTDYGYTF
DNA: TGTGCCAGCTCACCACCTGTCCTGACAGACTATGGCTACACCTTC

J: TRBJ1-1
size: .
D: .
V: TRBV3-1/TRBV3-2
CDR3: CASSRGTEAFF
DNA: TGTGCCAGCAGCCGTGGGACTGAAGCTTTCTTT

J: TRBJ2-3
size: .
D: TRBD2
V: TRBV3-1/TRBV3-2
CDR3: CASSQGSGGVTSTDTQYF
DNA: TGTGCCAGCAGCCAAGGCAGCGGGGGGGTTACTAGCACAGATACGCAGTATTTT

J: TRBJ1-5
size: .
D: .
V: TRBV6-2/TRBV6-3
CDR3: CASSYSSGQPQHF
DNA: TGTGCCAGCAGTTACTCGAGTGGTCAGCCCCAGCATTTT

J: TRBJ1-5
size: .
D: .
V: TRBV18
CDR3: CASSRGQGSDQPQHF
DNA: TGTGCCAGCTCGAGAGGGCAAGGTAGCGATCAGCCCCAGCATTTT

J: TRBJ2-3
size: .
D: TRBD2
V: TRBV6-4
CDR3: CASSPGLVGTDTQYF
DNA: TGTGCCAGCAGCCCGGGACTAGTGGGGACAGATACGCAGTATTTT

J: TRBJ2-6
size: .
D: .
V: TRBV14
CDR3: CASSQWGRGANVLTF
DNA: TGTGCCAGCAGCCAATGGGGGCGAGGGGCCAACGTCCTGACTTTC

J: TRBJ2-7
size: .
D: .
V: TRBV11-3
CDR3: CASSLEAGPSYEQYF
DNA: TGTGCCAGCAGCTTAGAGGCGGGGCCCTCCTACGAGCAGTACTTC

J: TRBJ2-3
size: .
D: .
V: TRBV25-1
CDR3: CASSVYAGYTQYF
DNA: TGTGCCAGCAGTGTATATGCGGGGTATACGCAGTATTTT

J: TRBJ1-5
size: .
D: .
V: TRBV19
CDR3: CASSLGLINQPQHF
DNA: TGTGCCAGTAGCCTTGGACTGATCAATCAGCCCCAGCATTTT

J: TRBJ1-1
size: .
D: TRBD1
V: TRBV6-4
CDR3: CASSAGGRTKAFF
DNA: TGTGCCAGCAGTGCAGGGGGCCGGACTAAAGCTTTCTTT

J: TRBJ2-5
size: .
D: TRBD2
V: TRBV18
CDR3: CASSPVNSGGFETQYF
DNA: TGTGCCAGCTCACCCGTAAATAGCGGGGGTTTCGAGACCCAGTACTTC

J: TRBJ1-6
size: .
D: .
V: TRBV7-2
CDR3: CASSFTGTPNSPLHF
DNA: TGTGCCAGCAGTTTTACCGGGACACCAAATTCACCCCTCCACTTT

J: TRBJ1-2
size: .
D: .
V: TRBV6-5
CDR3: CASSRDSFHNYGYTF
DNA: TGTGCCAGTTCAAGAGACAGTTTCCATAACTATGGCTACACCTTC

J: TRBJ1-1
size: .
D: .
V: TRBV5-6
CDR3: CASSLYGVIQPEAFF
DNA: TGTGCCAGCAGCTTGTATGGGGTGATTCAACCTGAAGCTTTCTTT

J: TRBJ1-1
size: few
D: .
V: TRBV6-2/TRBV6-3
CDR3: CASSYSLLLNTEAFF
DNA: TGTGCCAGCAGTTACTCGCTTCTCCTGAACACTGAAGCTTTCTTT

J: TRBJ1-3
size: .
D: .
V: TRBV6-1
CDR3: CASSEVNSGNTIYF
DNA: TGTGCCAGCAGTGAAGTAAACTCTGGAAACACCATATATTTT

J: TRBJ1-1
size: .
D: .
V: TRBV19
CDR3: CASISTPVTEAFF
DNA: TGTGCCAGTATCTCGACCCCGGTCACTGAAGCTTTCTTT

J: TRBJ1-2
size: once
D: TRBD1
V: TRBV7-9
CDR3: CASRTGTGSGYTF
DNA: TGTGCCAGCAGAACCGGGACAGGGTCCGGCTACACCTTC

J: TRBJ2-2
size: .
D: .
V: TRBV18
CDR3: CASSPSGLNTGELFF
DNA: TGTGCCAGCTCACCCTCCGGCCTAAACACCGGGGAGCTGTTTTTT

J: TRBJ2-5
size: once
D: .
V: TRBV5-4
CDR3: CASSSGPNVRETQYF
DNA: TGTGCCAGCAGCTCCGGACCTAACGTGAGGGAGACCCAGTACTTC

J: TRBJ2-7
size: .
D: TRBD2
V: TRBV5-4
CDR3: CASSLGFAGGRNEQYF
DNA: TGTGCCAGCAGCTTGGGTTTTGCGGGGGGGCGCAACGAGCAGTACTTC

J: TRBJ1-1
size: .
D: .
V: TRBV11-2
CDR3: CASSLAREAFF
DNA: TGTGCCAGCAGCTTAGCCAGGGAAGCTTTCTTT

J: TRBJ2-3
size: .
D: .
V: TRBV9
CDR3: CASSPNLKDTQYF
DNA: TGTGCCAGCAGCCCTAACCTTAAAGATACGCAGTATTTT

J: TRBJ2-7
size: .
D: .
V: TRBV3-1/TRBV3-2
CDR3: CASSQDPSSRQGNSRAYEQYF
DNA: TGTGCCAGCAGCCAAGATCCAAGTTCTCGGCAGGGTAATAGCCGCGCTTACGAGCAGTACTTC

J: TRBJ2-2
size: .
D: TRBD1
V: TRBV19
CDR3: CASNPFGDSYTGELFF
DNA: TGTGCCAGTAATCCCTTCGGGGACAGCTACACCGGGGAGCTGTTTTTT

J: TRBJ2-1
size: .
D: .
V: TRBV7-9
CDR3: CASSLPRQHITSSYNEQFF
DNA: TGTGCCAGCAGCTTACCAAGACAGCACATCACAAGCTCCTACAATGAGCAGTTCTTC

J: TRBJ1-2
size: .
D: .
V: TRBV7-2
CDR3: CASSLAETPIWGYTF
DNA: TGTGCCAGCAGCTTAGCAGAGACACCAATTTGGGGCTACACCTTC

J: TRBJ2-7
size: .
D: .
V: TRBV4-3
CDR3: CASSQQAPGDPYEQYF
DNA: TGCGCCAGCAGCCAACAGGCCCCCGGGGACCCCTACGAGCAGTACTTC

J: TRBJ2-3
size: .
D: .
V: TRBV9
CDR3: CASSVEGAGEYPLYF
DNA: TGTGCCAGCAGCGTAGAGGGGGCGGGGGAATATCCCCTGTATTTT

J: TRBJ2-3
size: .
D: .
V: TRBV7-9
CDR3: CASSPLGRASTDTQYF
DNA: TGTGCCAGCAGCCCCCTCGGCAGGGCTAGCACAGATACGCAGTATTTT

J: TRBJ1-1
size: .
D: .
V: TRBV7-2
CDR3: CASTPRTVNTEAFF
DNA: TGTGCCAGCACCCCCCGGACTGTGAACACTGAAGCTTTCTTT

J: TRBJ2-2
size: .
D: .
V: TRBV4-3
CDR3: CASSQVENRAVAGELFF
DNA: TGCGCCAGCAGCCAAGTGGAGAACAGGGCGGTCGCCGGGGAGCTGTTTTTT

J: TRBJ1-6
size: .
D: .
V: TRBV6-5
CDR3: CASSYTQPYNSPLHF
DNA: TGTGCCAGCAGTTACACCCAACCTTATAATTCACCCCTCCACTTT

J: TRBJ2-3
size: .
D: .
V: TRBV5-1
CDR3: CASSGWGAVEDTQYF
DNA: TGCGCCAGCAGTGGTTGGGGGGCTGTGGAAGATACGCAGTATTTT

J: TRBJ1-1
size: .
D: .
V: TRBV7-2
CDR3: CASSLERDTEAFF
DNA: TGTGCCAGCAGCTTAGAGAGGGACACTGAAGCTTTCTTT

J: TRBJ2-7
size: .
D: .
V: TRBV5-1
CDR3: CASSSGINGAYEQYF
DNA: TGCGCCAGCAGCTCGGGAATCAACGGGGCGTACGAGCAGTACTTC

J: TRBJ2-5
size: .
D: .
V: TRBV7-9
CDR3: CASSSYETQYF
DNA: TGTGCCAGCAGCTCCTATGAGACCCAGTACTTC

J: TRBJ2-6
size: .
D: .
V: TRBV3-1/TRBV3-2
CDR3: CASSPLISGANVLTF
DNA: TGTGCCAGCAGCCCCCTAATCTCTGGGGCCAACGTCCTGACTTTC

J: TRBJ1-2
size: .
D: .
V: TRBV5-6
CDR3: CASSPGPREYGYTF
DNA: TGTGCCAGCAGCCCGGGACCGAGGGAATATGGCTACACCTTC